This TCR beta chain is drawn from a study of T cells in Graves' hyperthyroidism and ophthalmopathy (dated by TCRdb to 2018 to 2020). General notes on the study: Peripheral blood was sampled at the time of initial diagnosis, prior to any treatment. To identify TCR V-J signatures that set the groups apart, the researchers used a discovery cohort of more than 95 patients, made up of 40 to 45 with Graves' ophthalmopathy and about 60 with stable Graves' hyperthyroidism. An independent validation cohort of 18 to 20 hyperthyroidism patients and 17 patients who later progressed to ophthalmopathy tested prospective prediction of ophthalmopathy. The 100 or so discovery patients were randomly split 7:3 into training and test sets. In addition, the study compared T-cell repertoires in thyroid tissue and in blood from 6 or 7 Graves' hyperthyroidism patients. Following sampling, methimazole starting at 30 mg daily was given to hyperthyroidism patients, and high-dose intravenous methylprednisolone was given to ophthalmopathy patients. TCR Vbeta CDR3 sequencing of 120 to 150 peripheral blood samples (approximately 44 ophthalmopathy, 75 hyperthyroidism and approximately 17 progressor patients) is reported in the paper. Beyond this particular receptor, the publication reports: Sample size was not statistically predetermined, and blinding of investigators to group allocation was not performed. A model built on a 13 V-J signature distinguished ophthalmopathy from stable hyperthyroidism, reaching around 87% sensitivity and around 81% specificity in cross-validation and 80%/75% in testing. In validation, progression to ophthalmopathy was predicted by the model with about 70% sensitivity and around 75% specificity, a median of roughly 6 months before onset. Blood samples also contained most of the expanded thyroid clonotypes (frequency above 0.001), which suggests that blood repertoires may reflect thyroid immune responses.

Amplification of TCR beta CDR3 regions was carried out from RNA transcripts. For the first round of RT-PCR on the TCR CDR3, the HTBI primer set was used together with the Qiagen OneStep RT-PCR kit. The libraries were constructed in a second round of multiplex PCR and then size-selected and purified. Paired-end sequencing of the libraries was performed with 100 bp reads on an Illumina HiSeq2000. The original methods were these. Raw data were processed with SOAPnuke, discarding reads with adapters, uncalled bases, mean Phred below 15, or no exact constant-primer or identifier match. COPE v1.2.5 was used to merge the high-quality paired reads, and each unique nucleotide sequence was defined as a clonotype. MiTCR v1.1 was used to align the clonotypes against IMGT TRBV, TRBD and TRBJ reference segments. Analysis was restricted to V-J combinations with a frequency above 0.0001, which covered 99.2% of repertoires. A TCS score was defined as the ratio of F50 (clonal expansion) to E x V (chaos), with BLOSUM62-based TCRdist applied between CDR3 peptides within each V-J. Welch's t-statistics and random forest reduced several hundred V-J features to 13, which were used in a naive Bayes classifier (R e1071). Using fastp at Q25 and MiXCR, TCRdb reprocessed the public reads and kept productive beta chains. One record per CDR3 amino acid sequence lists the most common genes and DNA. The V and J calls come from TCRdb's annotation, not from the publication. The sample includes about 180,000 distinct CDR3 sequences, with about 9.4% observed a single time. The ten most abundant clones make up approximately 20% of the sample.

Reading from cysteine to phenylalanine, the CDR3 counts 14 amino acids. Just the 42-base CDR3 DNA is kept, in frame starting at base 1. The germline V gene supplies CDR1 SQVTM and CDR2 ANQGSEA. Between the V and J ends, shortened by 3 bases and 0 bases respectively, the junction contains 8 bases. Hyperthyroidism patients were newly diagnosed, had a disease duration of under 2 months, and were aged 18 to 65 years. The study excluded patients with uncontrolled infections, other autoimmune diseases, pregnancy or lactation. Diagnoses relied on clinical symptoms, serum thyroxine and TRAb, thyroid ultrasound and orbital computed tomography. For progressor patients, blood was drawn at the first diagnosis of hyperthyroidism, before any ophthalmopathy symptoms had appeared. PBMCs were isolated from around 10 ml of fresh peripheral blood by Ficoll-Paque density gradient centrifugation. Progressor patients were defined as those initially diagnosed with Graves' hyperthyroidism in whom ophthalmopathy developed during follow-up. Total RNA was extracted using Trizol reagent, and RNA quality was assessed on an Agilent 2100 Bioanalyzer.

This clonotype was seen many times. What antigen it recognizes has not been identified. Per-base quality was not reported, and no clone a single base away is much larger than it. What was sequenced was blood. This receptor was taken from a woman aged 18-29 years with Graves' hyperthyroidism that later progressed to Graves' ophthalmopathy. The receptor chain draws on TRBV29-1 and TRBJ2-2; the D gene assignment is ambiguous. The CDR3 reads CSVDSGTNTGELFF. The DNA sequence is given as TGCAGCGTTGATTCAGGCACGAACACCGGGGAGCTGTTTTTT.